This section outlines one TCR beta chain sequence together with its context. Its antigen is undetermined. The data originate from a study of cytomegalovirus exposure and HLA in healthy donors. Study outcomes and limitations: The study assumed roughly uniform donor sequencing depth for presence/absence analyses. Among the most significant clusters, several appeared linked to common viral pathogens in a later analysis. By a later analysis, the bulk of CMV-associated TCR beta chains appeared HLA-restricted.

J lost 8 bases, V lost 3 bases, and 12 bases had no gene match. The length of the CDR3 is 17 residues. Germline values: CDR1 SGHTA, CDR2 FQGNSA. The PCR was carried out with 60 Vbeta primers and 13 Jbeta primers. The method was immunoSEQ multiplex PCR; TCRdb's version includes in-frame clones alone and lacks a portion of them. The sample consists of 130,000 or so clones, approximately 82% of them appearing once. The origin of this receptor is a female donor in good health and CMV-seronegative. Sequencing was carried out using PBMCs. This chain connects TRBV7-2 to TRBJ2-3, with 12 nucleotides matching TRBD2. The CDR3 protein is CASSLILAGGNTVTQYF. The CDR3, as DNA: TGTGCCAGCAGCTTGATCCTAGCGGGAGGGAACACGGTTACGCAGTATTTT.